This T cell receptor (beta chain) was sequenced in a study of blood T cell repertoires in COVID-19. Germline V lookup: CDR1 SGHRS, CDR2 YFSETQ. This CDR3 is 16 amino acids long. J was trimmed by 3 bases and V by 1 base; bases with no gene match: 3. Produced via immunoSEQ multiplex PCR; TCRdb's table is partial and in-frame only. Among about 58,000 clones listed, approximately 80% were seen once. The J gene is TRBJ2-3, the V gene TRBV5-1; 12 nucleotides agree with TRBD2. The clonotype was recovered from a human donor in a cohort sampled during active COVID-19. Sequencing was performed on peripheral blood. CDR3 DNA: TGCGCCAGCAGCTTGTCTAGCGGGAGGGGAACAGATACGCAGTATTTT. This sequence encodes CASSLSSGRGTDTQYF.